This T cell receptor beta chain is drawn from a study of OX40 agonist ivuxolimab in advanced cancers. Notes on the study in general: Normalized T-cell clonal expansion was also low in some nonresponders.

It was autoimmune disease history or systemic immunosuppression that excluded patients. For this clone: Its antigen is currently unknown.

Assay: immunoSEQ multiplex PCR; the TCRdb copy retains only in-frame clones and omits some. The sample records around 59,000 clones, approximately 86% being singletons. The CDR3 length is 15 residues. With 6 bases clipped from V and 8 bases from J, the junction kept 13 bases outside the gene matches. Germline CDR1 MNHEY, CDR2 SMNVEV (reference sequence). The rearrangement links TRBV27 to TRBJ2-1; 7 nucleotides line up with TRBD2. The clonotype originates from an adult with an advanced solid tumor such as melanoma, head and neck, liver or kidney cancer. The specimen was CD4+ or CD8+ T cells sorted from blood, collected in a trial of the OX40 agonist ivuxolimab. The CDR3 region is CASRSLGGGRDEQFF. CDR3 nucleotide sequence: TGTGCCAGCAGATCCCTGGGGGGAGGGAGGGATGAGCAGTTCTTC.